This TCR beta chain is from a study of T cell responses to AZD1222 COVID-19 vaccine. J was trimmed by 4 bases and V by 4 bases; bases with no gene match: 5. Germline V lookup: CDR1 SGHNT, CDR2 YYREEE (reference sequence). CDR3 length: 15 residues. The study's findings and limits: Baseline seropositivity occurred in only a handful of AZD1222 recipients. CD4 TCRs covered the whole spike, strongest at regions 160-218 and 743-854. The sample set comprised mostly white British donors with more females, and clonal diversity was possibly underestimated.

With regard to this clone: Its antigen is not known.

TCRdb keeps only in-frame clones here, not all; method: immunoSEQ multiplex PCR. The sample includes 60,000 to 75,000 clones, 65% to 90% of them seen just once. This chain uses TRBV5-4 with TRBJ2-2; 9 positions match TRBD2. The receptor was isolated from an adult in good health. Sample: peripheral blood, taken on day 0 of AZD1222 vaccination. CDR3 DNA sequence: TGTGCCAGCAGCCGGACTAGCGAAGTCACCGGGGAGCTGTTTTTT. Amino acids: CASSRTSEVTGELFF.